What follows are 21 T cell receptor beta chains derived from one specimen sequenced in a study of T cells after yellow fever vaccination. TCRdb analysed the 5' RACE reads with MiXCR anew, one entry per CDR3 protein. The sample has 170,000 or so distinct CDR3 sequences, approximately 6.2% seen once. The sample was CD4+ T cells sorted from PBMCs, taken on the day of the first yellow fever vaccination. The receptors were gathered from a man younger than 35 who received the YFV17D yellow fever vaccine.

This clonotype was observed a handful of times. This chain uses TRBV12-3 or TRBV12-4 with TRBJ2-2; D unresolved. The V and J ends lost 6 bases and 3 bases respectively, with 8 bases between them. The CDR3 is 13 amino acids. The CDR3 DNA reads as TGTGCCAGCAGCATGGGTCACACCGGGGAGCTGTTTTTT. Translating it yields CASSMGHTGELFF.

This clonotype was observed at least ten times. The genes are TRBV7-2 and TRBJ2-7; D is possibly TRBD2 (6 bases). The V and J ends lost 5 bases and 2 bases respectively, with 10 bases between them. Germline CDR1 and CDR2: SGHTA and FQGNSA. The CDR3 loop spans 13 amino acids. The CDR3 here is CASSGAGPYEQYF. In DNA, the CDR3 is TGTGCCAGCAGCGGCGCGGGGCCCTACGAGCAGTACTTC.

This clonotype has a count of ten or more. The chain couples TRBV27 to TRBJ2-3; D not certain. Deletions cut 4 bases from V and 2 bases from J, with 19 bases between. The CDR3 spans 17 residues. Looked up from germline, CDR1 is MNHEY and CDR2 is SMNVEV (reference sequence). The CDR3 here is CASSWKGSSRITDTQYF. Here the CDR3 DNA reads TGTGCCAGCAGTTGGAAAGGGTCCTCACGTATCACAGATACGCAGTATTTT.

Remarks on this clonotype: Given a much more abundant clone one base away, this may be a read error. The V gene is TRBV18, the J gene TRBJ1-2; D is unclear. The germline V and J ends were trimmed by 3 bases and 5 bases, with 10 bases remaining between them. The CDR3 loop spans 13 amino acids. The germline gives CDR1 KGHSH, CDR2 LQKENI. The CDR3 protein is CASSPPSRYGYTF. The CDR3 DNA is TGTGCCAGCTCACCCCCGTCAAGATATGGCTACACCTTC.

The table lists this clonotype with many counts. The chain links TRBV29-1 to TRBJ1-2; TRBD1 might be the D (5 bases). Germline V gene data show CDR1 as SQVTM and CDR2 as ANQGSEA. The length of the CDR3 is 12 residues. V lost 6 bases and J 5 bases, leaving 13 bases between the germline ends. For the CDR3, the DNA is TGCAGCGTCGCCGGACATTTTTATGGCTACACCTTC. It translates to CSVAGHFYGYTF. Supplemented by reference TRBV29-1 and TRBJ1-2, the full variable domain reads SAVISQKPSRDICQRGTSLTIQCQVDSQVTMMFWYRQQPGQSLTLIATANQGSEATYESGFVIDKFPISRPNLTFSTLTVSNMSPEDSSIYLCSVAGHFYGYTFGSGTRLTVV.

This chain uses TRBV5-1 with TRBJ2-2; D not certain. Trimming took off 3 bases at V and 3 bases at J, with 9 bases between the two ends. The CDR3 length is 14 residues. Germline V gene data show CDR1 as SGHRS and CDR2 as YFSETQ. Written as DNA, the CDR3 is TGCGCCAGCAGCTCACGACCCGACACCGGGGAGCTGTTTTTT. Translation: CASSSRPDTGELFF. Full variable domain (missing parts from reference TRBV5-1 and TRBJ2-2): KAGVTQTPRYLIKTRGQQVTLSCSPISGHRSVSWYQQTPGQGLQFLFEYFSETQRNKGNFPGRFSGRQFSNSRSEMNVSTLELGDSALYLCASSSRPDTGELFFGEGSRLTVL.

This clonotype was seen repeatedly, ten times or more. Written as DNA, the CDR3 is TGTGCCAGCGACACAGGGGCGGTCAAAGCTTTCTTT. Translated, it gives CASDTGAVKAFF. This chain links TRBV2 with TRBJ1-1; 7 bases map to TRBD1. The CDR3 totals 12 residues. V shed 8 bases and J 9 bases; nucleotides not matched to a gene: 9. Germline CDR1 and CDR2: SNHLY and FYNNEI.

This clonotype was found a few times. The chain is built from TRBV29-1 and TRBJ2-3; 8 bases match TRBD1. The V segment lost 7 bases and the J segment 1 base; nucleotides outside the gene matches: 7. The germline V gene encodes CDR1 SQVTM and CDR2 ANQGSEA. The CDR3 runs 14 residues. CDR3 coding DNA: TGCAGCGCCCCCCGGGGACAGGGCACAGATACGCAGTATTTT. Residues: CSAPRGQGTDTQYF.

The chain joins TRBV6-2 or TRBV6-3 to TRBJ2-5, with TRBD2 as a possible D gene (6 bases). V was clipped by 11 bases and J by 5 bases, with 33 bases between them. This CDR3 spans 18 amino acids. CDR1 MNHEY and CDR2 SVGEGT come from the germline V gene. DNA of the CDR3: TGTGCCCCCACCTCCGGGCCAAGGGGAGGAACTGTCCGTGAGACCCAGTACTTC. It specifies CAPTSGPRGGTVRETQYF.

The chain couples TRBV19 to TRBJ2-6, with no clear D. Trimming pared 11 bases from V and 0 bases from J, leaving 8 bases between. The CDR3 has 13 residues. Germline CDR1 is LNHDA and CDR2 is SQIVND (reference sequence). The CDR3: CAGSNSGANVLTF. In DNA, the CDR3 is TGTGCCGGGTCCAACTCTGGGGCCAACGTCCTGACTTTC.

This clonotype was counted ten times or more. In nucleotides, the CDR3 is TGTGCCAGCACGTCCGGGACCGGGCACACCGGGGAGCTGTTTTTT. Its translation: CASTSGTGHTGELFF. V gene TRBV5-4 combines with J gene TRBJ2-2; D might be TRBD1 or TRBD2, each matching 5 bases. Germline assignment: CDR1 SGHNT and CDR2 YYREEE (reference sequence). CDR3 size: 15 residues. V was shortened by 6 bases and J by 3 bases, with 15 bases between the two germline ends.

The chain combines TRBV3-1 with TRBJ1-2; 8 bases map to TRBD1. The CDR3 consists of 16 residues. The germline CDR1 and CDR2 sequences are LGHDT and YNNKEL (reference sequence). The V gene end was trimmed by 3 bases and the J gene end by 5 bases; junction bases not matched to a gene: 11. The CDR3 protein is CASSHGQGYAGYGYTF. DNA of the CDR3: TGTGCCAGCAGCCACGGACAGGGATATGCAGGTTATGGCTACACCTTC.

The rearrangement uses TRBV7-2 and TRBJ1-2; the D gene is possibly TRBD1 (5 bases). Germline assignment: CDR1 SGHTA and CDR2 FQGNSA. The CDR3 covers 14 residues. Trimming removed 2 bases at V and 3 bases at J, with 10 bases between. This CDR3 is CASSLNRPYYGYTF. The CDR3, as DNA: TGTGCCAGCAGCTTAAACAGGCCTTACTATGGCTACACCTTC.

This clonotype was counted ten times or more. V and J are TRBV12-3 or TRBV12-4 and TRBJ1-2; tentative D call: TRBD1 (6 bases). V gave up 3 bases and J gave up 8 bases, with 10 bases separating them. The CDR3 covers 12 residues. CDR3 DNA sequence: TGTGCCAGCAGTTTCAGGGGCGAAGGCTACACCTTC. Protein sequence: CASSFRGEGYTF.

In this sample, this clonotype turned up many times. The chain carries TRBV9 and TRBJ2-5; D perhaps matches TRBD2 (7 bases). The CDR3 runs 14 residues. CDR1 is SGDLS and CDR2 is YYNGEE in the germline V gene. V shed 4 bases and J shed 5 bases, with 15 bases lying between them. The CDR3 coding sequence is TGTGCCAGCAGCCCCCTGGGGGGGCCGGAGACCCAGTACTTC. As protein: CASSPLGGPETQYF.

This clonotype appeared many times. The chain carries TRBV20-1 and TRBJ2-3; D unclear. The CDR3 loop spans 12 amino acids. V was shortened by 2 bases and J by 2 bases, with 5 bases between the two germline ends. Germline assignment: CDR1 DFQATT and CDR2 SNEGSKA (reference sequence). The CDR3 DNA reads TGCAGTGCTAGATCATACACAGATACGCAGTATTTT. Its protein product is CSARSYTDTQYF.

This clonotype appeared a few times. CDR3: CASSQPQARQGAGFNYGYTF. The CDR3 coding sequence is TGCGCCAGCAGCCAACCCCAAGCCCGACAGGGAGCAGGATTTAACTATGGCTACACCTTC. J is TRBJ1-2 and V is TRBV4-1; TRBD1 matches 7 bases. The germline V gene encodes CDR1 MGHRA and CDR2 YSYEKL. With 2 bases clipped from V and 1 base from J, the junction kept 19 bases outside the gene matches. This CDR3 is built from 20 residues.

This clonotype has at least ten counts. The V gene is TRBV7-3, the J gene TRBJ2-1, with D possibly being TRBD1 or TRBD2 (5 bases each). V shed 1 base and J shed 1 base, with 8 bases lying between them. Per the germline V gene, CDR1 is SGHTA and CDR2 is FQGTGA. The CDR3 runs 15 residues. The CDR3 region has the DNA TGTGCCAGCAGCTTAAGGGGCGGGTCCTACAATGAGCAGTTCTTC. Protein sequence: CASSLRGGSYNEQFF.

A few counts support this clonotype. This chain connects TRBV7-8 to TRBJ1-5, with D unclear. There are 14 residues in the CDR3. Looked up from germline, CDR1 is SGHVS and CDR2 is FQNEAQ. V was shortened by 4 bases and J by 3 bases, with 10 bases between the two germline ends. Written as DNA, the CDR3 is TGTGCCAGCAGCTCCGGCCGCCTCAATCAGCCCCAGCATTTT. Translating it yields CASSSGRLNQPQHF.

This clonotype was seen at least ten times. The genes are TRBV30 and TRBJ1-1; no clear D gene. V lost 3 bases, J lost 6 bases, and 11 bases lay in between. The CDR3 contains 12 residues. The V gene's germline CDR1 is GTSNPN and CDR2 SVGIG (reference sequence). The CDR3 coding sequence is TGTGCCTGGAGGTCTGTGGGTTCTGAAGCTTTCTTT. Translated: CAWRSVGSEAFF.

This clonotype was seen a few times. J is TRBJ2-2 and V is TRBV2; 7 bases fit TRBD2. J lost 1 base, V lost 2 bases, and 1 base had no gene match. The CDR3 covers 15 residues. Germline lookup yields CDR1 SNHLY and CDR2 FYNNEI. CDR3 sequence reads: CASSETGGNTGELFF. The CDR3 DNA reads TGTGCCAGCAGTGAAACGGGGGGGAACACCGGGGAGCTGTTTTTT.